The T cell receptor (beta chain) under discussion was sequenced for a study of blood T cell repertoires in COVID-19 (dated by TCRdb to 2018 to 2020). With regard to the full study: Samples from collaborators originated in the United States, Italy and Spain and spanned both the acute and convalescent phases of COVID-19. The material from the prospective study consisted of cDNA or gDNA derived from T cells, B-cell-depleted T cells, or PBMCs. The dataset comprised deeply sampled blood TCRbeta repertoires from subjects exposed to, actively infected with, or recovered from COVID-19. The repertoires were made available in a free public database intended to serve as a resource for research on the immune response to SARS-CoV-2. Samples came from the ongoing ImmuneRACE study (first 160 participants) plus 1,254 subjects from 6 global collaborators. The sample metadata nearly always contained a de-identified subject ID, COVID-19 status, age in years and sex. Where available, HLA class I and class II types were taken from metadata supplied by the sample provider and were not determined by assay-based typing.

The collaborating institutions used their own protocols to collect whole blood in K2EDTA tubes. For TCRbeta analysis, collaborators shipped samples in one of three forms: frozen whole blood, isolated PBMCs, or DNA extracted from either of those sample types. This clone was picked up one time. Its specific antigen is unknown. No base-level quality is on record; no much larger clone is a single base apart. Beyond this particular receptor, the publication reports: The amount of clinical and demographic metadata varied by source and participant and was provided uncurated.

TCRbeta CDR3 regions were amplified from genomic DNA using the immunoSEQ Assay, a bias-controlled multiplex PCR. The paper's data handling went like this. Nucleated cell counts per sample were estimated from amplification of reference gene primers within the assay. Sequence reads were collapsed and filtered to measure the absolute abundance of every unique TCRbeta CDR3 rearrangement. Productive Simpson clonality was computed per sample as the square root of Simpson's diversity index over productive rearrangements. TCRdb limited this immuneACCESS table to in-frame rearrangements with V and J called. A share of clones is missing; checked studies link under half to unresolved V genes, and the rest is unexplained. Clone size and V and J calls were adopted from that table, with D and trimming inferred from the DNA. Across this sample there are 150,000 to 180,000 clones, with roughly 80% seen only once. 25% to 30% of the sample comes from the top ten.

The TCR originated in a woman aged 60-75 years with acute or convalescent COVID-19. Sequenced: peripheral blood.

This receptor carries the CDR3 CASSEAQQGAGGYTF. The DNA reads as follows: TGTGCCAGCAGTGAAGCGCAACAGGGCGCCGGGGGCTACACCTTC. The chain couples TRBV2 to TRBJ1-2, with TRBD1 perhaps the D gene, on 6 matching bases. The germline V gene yields SNHLY for CDR1 and FYNNEI for CDR2. The CDR3 starts with the cysteine, ends with the phenylalanine, and has 15 residues. Only the CDR3 portion is preserved as DNA: 45 bases, with reading frame beginning at the first base. Relative to germline, V is 0 bases shorter and J is 8 bases shorter, with 16 bases between their ends. Extended through the reference TRBV2 and TRBJ1-2 proteins, this CDR3 yields the full variable domain: EPEVTQTPSHQVTQMGQEVILRCVPISNHLYFYWYRQILGQKVEFLVSFYNNEISEKSEIFDDQFSVERPDGSNFTLKIRSTKLEDSAMYFCASSEAQQGAGGYTFGSGTRLTVV.